This record looks at one TCR beta chain sequence and its context. This sample is drawn from a study of blood T cell repertoires in COVID-19. The germline V and J ends were trimmed by 0 bases and 1 base, with 10 bases remaining between them. The CDR3 is made up of 15 amino acids. Germline CDR1 is SGDLS and CDR2 is YYNGEE. Method: immunoSEQ multiplex PCR; TCRdb's copy keeps in-frame clones and lacks some. The sample records around 330,000 clones, approximately 90% being singletons. Individuals aged roughly 18 to 95 years were recruited from some 26 US areas. The rearrangement uses TRBV9 and TRBJ1-1, with a tentative D call TRBD1 (5 bases). Sequenced material: PBMCs or T cells enriched from blood (not recorded which). The receptor was derived from a woman aged 18-29 years who had recovered from COVID-19. The CDR3 is CASSVVRGTNTEAFF. The CDR3, as DNA: TGTGCCAGCAGCGTAGTGCGGGGGACGAACACTGAAGCTTTCTTT. The full variable domain, with the rest looked up from reference TRBV9 and TRBJ1-1, is DSGVTQTPKHLITATGQRVTLRCSPRSGDLSVYWYQQSLDQGLQFLIQYYNGEERAKGNILERFSAQQFPDLHSELNLSSLELGDSALYFCASSVVRGTNTEAFFGQGTRLTVV.